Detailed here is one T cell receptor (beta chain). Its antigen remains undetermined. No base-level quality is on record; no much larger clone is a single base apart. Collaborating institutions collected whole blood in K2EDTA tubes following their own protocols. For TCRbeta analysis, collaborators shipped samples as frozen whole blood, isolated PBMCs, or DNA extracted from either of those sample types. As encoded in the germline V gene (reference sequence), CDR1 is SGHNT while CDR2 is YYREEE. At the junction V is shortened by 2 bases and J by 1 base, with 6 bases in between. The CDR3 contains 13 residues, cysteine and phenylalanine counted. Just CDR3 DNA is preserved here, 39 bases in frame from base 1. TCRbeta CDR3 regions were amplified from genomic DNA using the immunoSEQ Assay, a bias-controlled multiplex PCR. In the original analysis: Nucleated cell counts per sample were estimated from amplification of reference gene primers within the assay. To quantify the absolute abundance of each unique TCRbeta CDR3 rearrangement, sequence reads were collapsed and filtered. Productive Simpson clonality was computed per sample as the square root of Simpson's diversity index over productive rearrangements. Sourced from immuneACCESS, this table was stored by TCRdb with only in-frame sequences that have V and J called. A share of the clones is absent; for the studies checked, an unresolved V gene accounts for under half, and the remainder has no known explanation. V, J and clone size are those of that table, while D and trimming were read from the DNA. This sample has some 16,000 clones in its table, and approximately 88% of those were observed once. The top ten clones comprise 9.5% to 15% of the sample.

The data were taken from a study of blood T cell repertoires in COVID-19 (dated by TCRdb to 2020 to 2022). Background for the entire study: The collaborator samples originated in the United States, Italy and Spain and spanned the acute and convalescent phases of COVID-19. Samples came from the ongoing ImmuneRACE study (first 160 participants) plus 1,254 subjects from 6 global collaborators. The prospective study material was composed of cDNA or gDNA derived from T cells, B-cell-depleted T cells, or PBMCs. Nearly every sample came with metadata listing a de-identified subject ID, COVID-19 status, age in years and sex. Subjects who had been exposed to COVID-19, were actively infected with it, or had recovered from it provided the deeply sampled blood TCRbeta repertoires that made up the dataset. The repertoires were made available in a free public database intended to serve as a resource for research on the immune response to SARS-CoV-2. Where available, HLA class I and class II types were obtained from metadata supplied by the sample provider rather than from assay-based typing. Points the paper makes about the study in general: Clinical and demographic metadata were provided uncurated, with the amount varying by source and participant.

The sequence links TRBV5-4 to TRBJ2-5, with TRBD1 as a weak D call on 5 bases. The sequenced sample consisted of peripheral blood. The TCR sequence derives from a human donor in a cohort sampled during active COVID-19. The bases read TGTGCCAGCAGCTTTGACAGCCAAGAGACCCAGTACTTC. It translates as CASSFDSQETQYF.